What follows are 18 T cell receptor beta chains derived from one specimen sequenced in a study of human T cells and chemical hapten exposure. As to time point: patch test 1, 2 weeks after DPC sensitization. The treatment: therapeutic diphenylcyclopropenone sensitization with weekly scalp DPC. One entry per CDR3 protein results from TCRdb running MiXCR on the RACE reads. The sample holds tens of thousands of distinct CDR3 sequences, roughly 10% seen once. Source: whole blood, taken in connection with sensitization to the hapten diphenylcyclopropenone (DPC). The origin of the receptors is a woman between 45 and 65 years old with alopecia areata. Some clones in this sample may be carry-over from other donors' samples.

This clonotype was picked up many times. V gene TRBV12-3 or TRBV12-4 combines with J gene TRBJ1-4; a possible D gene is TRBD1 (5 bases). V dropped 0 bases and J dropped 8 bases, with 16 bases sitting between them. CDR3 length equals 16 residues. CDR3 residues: CASSLAGVDREEKLFF. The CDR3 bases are TGTGCCAGCAGTTTAGCGGGGGTGGATAGGGAAGAAAAACTGTTTTTT.

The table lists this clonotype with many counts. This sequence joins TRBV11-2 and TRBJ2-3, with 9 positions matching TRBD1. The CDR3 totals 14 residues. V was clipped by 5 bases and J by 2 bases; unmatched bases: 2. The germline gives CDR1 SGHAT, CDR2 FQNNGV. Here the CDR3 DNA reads TGTGCCAGCAGCGGACAGGGGTTCACAGATACGCAGTATTTT. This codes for CASSGQGFTDTQYF.

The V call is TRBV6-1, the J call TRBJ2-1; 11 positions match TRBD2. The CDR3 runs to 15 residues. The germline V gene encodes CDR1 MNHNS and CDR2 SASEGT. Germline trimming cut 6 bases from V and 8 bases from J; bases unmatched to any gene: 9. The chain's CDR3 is CASSSLAGGVDEQFF. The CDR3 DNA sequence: TGTGCCAGCAGCAGCCTAGCGGGAGGAGTGGATGAGCAGTTCTTC.

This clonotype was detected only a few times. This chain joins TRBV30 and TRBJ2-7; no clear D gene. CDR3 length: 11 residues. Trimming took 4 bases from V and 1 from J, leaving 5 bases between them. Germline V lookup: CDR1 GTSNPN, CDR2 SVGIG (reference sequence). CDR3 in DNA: TGTGCCTGGACGGGTTCCTACGAGCAGTACTTC. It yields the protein CAWTGSYEQYF. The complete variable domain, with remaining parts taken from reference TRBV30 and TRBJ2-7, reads SQTIHQWPATLVQPVGSPLSLECTVEGTSNPNLYWYRQAAGRGLQLLFYSVGIGQISSEVPQNLSASRPQDRQFILSSKKLLLSDSGFYLCAWTGSYEQYFGPGTRLTVT.

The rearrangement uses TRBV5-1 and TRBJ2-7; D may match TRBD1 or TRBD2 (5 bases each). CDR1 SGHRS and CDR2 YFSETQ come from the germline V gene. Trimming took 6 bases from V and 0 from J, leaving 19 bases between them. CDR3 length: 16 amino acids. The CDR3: CASTKSLGTGSYEQYF. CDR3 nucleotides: TGCGCCAGCACTAAATCCCTTGGGACGGGCTCCTACGAGCAGTACTTC.

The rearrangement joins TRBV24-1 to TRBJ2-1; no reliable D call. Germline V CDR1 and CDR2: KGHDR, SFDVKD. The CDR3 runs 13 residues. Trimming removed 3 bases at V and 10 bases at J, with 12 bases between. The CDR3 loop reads CATSDAQAREQFF. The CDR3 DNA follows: TGTGCCACCAGTGATGCCCAGGCCAGGGAGCAGTTCTTC.

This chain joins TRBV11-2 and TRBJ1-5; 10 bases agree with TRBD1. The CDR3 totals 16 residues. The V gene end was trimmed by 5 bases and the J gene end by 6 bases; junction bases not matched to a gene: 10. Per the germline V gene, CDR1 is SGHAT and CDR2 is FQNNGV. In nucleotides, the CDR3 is TGTGCCAGCAGCCCAGGGACAGGGGTAGGTGTTCAGCCCCAGCATTTT. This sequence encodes CASSPGTGVGVQPQHF.

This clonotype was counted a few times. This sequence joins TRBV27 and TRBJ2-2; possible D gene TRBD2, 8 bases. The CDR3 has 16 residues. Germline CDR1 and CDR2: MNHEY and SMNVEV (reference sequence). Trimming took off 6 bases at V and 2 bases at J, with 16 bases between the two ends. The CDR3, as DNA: TGTGCCAGCAGCCCGGGGGGGACAGATAACACCGGGGAGCTGTTTTTT. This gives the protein CASSPGGTDNTGELFF.

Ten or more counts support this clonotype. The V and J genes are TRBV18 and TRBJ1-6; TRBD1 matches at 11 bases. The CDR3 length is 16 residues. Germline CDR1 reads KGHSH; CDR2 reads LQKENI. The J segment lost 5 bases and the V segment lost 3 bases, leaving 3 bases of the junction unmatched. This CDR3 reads CASSPRTGGDNSPLHF. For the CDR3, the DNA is TGTGCCAGCTCACCCCGGACAGGGGGCGATAATTCACCCCTCCACTTT. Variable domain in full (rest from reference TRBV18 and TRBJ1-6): NAGVMQNPRHLVRRRGQEARLRCSPMKGHSHVYWYRQLPEEGLKFMVYLQKENIIDESGMPKERFSAEFPKEGPSILRIQQVVRGDSAAYFCASSPRTGGDNSPLHFGNGTRLTVT.

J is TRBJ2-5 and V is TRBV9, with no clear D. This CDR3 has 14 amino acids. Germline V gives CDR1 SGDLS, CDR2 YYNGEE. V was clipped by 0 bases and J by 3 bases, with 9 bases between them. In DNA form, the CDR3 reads TGTGCCAGCAGCGTAGGAATAGGTGAAGAGACCCAGTACTTC. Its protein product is CASSVGIGEETQYF.

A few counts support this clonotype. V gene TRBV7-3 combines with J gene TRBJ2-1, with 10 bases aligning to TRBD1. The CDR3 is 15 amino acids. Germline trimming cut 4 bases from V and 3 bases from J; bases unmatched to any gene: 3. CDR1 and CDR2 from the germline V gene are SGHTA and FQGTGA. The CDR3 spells CASSWGQGSYNEQFF. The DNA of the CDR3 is TGTGCCAGCAGCTGGGGACAGGGGAGCTACAATGAGCAGTTCTTC.

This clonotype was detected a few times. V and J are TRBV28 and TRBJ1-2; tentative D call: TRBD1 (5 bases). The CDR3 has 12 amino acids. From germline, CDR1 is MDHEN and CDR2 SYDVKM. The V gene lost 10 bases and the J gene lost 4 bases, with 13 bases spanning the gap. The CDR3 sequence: CATRGSLYGYTF. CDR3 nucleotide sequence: TGTGCCACGCGGGGCAGCCTCTATGGCTACACCTTC.

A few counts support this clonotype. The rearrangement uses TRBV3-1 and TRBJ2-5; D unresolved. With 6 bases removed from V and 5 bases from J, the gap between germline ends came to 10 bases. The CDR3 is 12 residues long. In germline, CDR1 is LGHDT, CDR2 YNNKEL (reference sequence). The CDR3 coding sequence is TGTGCCAGCAGACGCAGTTCGGAGACCCAGTACTTC. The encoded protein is CASRRSSETQYF.

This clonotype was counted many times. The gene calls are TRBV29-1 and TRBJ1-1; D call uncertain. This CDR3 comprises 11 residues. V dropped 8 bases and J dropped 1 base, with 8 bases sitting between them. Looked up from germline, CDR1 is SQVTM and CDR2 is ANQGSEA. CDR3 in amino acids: CSLRENTEAFF. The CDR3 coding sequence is TGCAGCTTAAGGGAGAACACTGAAGCTTTCTTT.

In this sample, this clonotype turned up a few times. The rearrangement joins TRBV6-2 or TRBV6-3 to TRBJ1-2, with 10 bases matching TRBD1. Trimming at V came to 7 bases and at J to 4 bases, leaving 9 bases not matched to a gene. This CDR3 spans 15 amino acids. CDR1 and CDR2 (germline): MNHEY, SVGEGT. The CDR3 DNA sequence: TGTGCCAGCACCGACAGGGGGCAAGGGCCCTATGGCTACACCTTC. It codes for CASTDRGQGPYGYTF.

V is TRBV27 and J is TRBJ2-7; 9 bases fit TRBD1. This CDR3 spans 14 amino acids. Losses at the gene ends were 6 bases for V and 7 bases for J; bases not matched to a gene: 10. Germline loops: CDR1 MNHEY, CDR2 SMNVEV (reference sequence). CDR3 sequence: CASRRTGTGIEQYF. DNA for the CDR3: TGTGCCAGCAGGCGTACCGGGACAGGGATTGAGCAGTACTTC.

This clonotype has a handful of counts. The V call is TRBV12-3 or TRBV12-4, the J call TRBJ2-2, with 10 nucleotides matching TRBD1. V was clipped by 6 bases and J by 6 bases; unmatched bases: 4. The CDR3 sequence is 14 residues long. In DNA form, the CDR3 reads TGTGCCAGCAGAGCGACAGGGGGCCCCGGGGAGCTGTTTTTT. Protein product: CASRATGGPGELFF.

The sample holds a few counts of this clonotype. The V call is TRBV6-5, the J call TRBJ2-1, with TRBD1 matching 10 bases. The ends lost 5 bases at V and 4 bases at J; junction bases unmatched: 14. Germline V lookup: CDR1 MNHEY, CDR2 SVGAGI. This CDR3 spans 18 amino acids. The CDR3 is CASSRLRPGTGVYNEQFF. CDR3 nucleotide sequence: TGTGCCAGCAGTCGCCTCAGACCCGGGACAGGGGTTTACAATGAGCAGTTCTTC.